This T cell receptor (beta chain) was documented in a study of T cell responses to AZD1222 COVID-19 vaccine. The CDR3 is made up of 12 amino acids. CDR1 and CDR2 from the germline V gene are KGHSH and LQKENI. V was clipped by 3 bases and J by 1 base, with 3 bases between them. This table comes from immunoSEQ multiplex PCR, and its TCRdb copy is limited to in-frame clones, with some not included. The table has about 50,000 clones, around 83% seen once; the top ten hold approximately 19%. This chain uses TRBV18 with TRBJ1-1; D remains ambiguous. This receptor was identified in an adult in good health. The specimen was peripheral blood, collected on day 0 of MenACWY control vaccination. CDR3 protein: CASSPQNTEAFF. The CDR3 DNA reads TGTGCCAGCTCACCTCAGAACACTGAAGCTTTCTTT.